This T cell receptor beta chain is from a study of blood T cell repertoires in COVID-19 (TCRdb year 2020). Study-level background: Samples covering the acute and convalescent phases of COVID-19 were provided by collaborators in the United States, Italy and Spain. The material from the prospective study consisted of cDNA or gDNA derived from T cells, B-cell-depleted T cells, or PBMCs. Subjects who had been exposed to COVID-19, were actively infected with it, or had recovered from it provided the deeply sampled blood TCRbeta repertoires that made up the dataset. The repertoires were released in a freely available public database meant as a resource for research on the immune response to SARS-CoV-2. Samples came from the ongoing ImmuneRACE study (first 160 participants) plus 1,254 subjects from 6 global collaborators. The sample metadata nearly always contained a de-identified subject ID, COVID-19 status, age in years and sex. Where available, HLA class I and class II types were taken from metadata supplied by the sample provider and were not determined by assay-based typing.

Overall study results and their limits: The quantity of clinical and demographic metadata differed by source and by participant and was supplied without curation.

Looking up the germline V gene yields CDR1 SNHLY and CDR2 FYNNEI. The CDR3 numbers 12 residues from cysteine through phenylalanine. Only the CDR3 portion is preserved as DNA: 36 bases, with reading frame beginning at the first base. At the junction V is shortened by 5 bases and J by 3 bases; bases outside the gene matches: 0. On this clone: Its antigen remains undetermined. No base-level quality is on record; no much larger clone is a single base apart.

The collaborating institutions used their own protocols to collect whole blood in K2EDTA tubes. For TCRbeta analysis, collaborators shipped samples in one of three forms: frozen whole blood, isolated PBMCs, or DNA extracted from either of those sample types. TCRbeta CDR3 regions were amplified from genomic DNA by means of the immunoSEQ Assay, a bias-controlled multiplex PCR. The study's processing was this. Nucleated cell counts per sample were estimated from amplification of reference gene primers within the assay. Sequence reads were collapsed and filtered to measure the absolute abundance of every unique TCRbeta CDR3 rearrangement. For each sample, productive Simpson clonality was calculated by taking the square root of Simpson's diversity index across productive rearrangements. Held by TCRdb, this immuneACCESS table contains in-frame sequences only and omits some clones. Under half of the omission traces to an unresolved V gene where checked; the cause of the rest is unknown. V, J and clone size are taken as reported in that table, and D and trimming were inferred from the DNA itself. Counted in this sample were just over 80,000 clones; under 80% of them appeared once. Less than 20% of the sample belongs to the ten largest clones.

This sequence originates from an elderly woman with active or convalescent COVID-19. What was sequenced was peripheral blood. The chain joins TRBV2 to TRBJ1-1, and 7 bases in between align with TRBD1. CDR3 protein: CASSTGDTEAFF. The DNA reads as follows: TGTGCCAGCAGTACAGGGGACACTGAAGCTTTCTTT.